The T cell receptor (beta chain) under discussion was sequenced for a study of cytomegalovirus exposure and HLA in healthy donors. Study at large: A later analysis reported the 120 or so validation repertoires used the same platform as the approximately 670 first-cohort repertoires.

Profiled with immunoSEQ multiplex PCR; TCRdb holds only in-frame clones, not every one. This sample has some 210,000 clones; 70% to 90% occur once, and the top ten carry 4.5% to 7%. With regard to this clone: No antigen is known for it.

The study's findings and limits: Investigators reported 150 to 200 TCR beta chains as tied to cytomegalovirus. TCR sequences were mostly rare, though some public TCRs occurred in many donors. Under in vitro conditions, a few CMV-associated chains were confirmed as specific for CMV antigens.

This sequence originates from a woman aged 18-29 years in good health and CMV-seronegative. The material sequenced was PBMCs.

DNA of the CDR3: TGCGCCAGCAGCTTGGATCCGGGACAGGGGGCGGCTCAGCCCCAGCATTTT. Translation: CASSLDPGQGAAQPQHF. This chain joins TRBV5-1 and TRBJ1-5; 12 positions agree with TRBD1. Trimming cost V 0 bases and J 6 bases; bases outside gene matches: 7. The germline V gene encodes CDR1 SGHRS and CDR2 YFSETQ. The CDR3 extends over 17 amino acids.